This note documents a single T cell receptor (beta chain) sequence. Its antigen is still unknown. With 60 Vbeta and 13 Jbeta primers, the PCR was carried out. Generated by immunoSEQ multiplex PCR, the TCRdb table keeps only in-frame clones and is missing some. This sample has around 100,000 clones, with roughly 82% found just once. This CDR3 comprises 17 residues. Germline-derived CDR1 and CDR2 are SGHTS and YDEGEE. V lost 4 bases to trimming and J lost 2 bases; unmatched junction nucleotides: 14. This entry is derived from a study of cytomegalovirus exposure and HLA in healthy donors. Study-wide results and limits: Indistinguishable V segments such as TRBV6-2 and TRBV6-3 were excluded.

The chain uses TRBV5-8 and TRBJ2-7; TRBD2 matches at 8 bases. This receptor was taken from a woman aged 18-30 years in good health and CMV-seronegative. The sample taken for sequencing was PBMCs. The CDR3 sequence: CASSIVSGTKKAYEQYF. The CDR3 region has the DNA TGTGCCAGCAGCATCGTTAGCGGGACAAAAAAGGCCTACGAGCAGTACTTC.